This T cell receptor (beta chain) was found in a study of shared clonotypes between healthy human individuals. A remark on this clone: The antigen is not known.

Whole-study findings and limits: Among a handful of donors, approximately 5% of naive CD4 clonotypes were found in common. Rarefaction showed that sequencing of sorted subsets was incomplete (despite large depth).

This CDR3 contains 16 residues. Trimming removed 6 bases from V and 5 bases from J; junction bases left unmatched: 6. Looked up from germline, CDR1 is ENHRY and CDR2 is SYGVKD. Libraries were prepared by immunoSEQ multiplex PCR; TCRdb keeps only in-frame clonotypes and omits some of them. The sample consists of a few million clones, about nine tenths of them appearing once. The receptor was isolated from a man aged 18 to 35 in good health. Some clones in this sample may be carry-over from other donors' samples. The specimen was naive CD4+ T cells from PBMCs. As to subset: CD45RA+ positively selected. This chain links TRBV10-3 with TRBJ2-3; 15 bases align to TRBD2. The CDR3 nucleotides read TGTGCCATCAGCCCCGGGACTAGCGGGAGGATAGATACGCAGTATTTT. This encodes CAISPGTSGRIDTQYF.